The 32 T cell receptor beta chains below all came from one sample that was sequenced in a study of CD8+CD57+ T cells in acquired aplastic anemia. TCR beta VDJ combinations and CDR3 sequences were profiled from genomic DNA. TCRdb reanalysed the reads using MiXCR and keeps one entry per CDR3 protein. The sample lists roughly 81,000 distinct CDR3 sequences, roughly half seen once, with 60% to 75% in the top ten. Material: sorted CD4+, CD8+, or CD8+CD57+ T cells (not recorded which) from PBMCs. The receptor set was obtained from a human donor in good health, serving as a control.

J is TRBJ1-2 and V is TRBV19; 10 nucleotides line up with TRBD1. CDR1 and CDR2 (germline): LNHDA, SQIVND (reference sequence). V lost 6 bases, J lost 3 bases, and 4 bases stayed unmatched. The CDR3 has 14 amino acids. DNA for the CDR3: TGTGCCAGTAGCGTTGGGACAGGGGACTATGGCTACACCTTC. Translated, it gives CASSVGTGDYGYTF.

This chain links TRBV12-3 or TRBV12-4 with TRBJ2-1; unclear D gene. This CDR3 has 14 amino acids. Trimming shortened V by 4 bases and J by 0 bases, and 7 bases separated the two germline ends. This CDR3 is CASSSPSSYNEQFF. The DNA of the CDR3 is TGTGCCAGCAGTTCCCCCAGCTCCTACAATGAGCAGTTCTTC.

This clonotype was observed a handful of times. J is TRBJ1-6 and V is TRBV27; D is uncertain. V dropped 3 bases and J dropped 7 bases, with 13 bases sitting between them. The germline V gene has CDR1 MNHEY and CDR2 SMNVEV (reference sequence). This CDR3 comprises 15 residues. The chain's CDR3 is CASSLAGLSNSPLHF. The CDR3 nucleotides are TGTGCCAGCAGTTTGGCGGGCCTCTCCAATTCACCCCTCCACTTT.

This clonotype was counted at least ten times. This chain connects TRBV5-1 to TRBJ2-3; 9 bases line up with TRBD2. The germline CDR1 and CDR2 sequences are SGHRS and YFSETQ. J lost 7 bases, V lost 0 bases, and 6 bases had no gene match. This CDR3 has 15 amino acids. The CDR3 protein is CASSLAGLALHTQYF. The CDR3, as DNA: TGCGCCAGCAGCTTGGCCGGACTAGCGTTACATACGCAGTATTTT.

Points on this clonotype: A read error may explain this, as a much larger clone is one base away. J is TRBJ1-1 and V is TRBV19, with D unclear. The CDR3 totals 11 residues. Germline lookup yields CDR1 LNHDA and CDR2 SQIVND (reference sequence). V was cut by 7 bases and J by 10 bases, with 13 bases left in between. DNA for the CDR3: TGTGCCAGTATAGACCCGCTGGGAGCTTTCTTT. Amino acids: CASIDPLGAFF.

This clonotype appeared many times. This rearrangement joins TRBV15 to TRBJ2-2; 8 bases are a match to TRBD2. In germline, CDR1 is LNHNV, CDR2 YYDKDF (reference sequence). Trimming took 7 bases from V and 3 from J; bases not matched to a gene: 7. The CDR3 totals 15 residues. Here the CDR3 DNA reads TGTGCCACCAAGTGGCTAGCGGGCGACACCGGGGAGCTGTTTTTT. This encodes CATKWLAGDTGELFF.

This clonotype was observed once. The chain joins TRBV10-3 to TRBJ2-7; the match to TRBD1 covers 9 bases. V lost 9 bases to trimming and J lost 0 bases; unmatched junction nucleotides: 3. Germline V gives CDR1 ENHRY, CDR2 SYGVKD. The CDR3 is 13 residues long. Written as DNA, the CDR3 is TGTGCCATACAGGGGGCGGGCTCCTACGAGCAGTACTTC. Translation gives CAIQGAGSYEQYF.

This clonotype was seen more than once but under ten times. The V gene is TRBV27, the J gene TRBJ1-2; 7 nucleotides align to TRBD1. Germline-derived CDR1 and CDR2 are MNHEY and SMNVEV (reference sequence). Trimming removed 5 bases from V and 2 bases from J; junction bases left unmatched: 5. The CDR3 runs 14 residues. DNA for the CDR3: TGTGCCAGCAGTCCGGGACAGAAAAACTATGGCTACACCTTC. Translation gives CASSPGQKNYGYTF.

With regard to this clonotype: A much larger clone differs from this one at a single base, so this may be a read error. The chain's CDR3 is CASGLSGVWDTQYF. The CDR3 DNA sequence: TGTGCCAGCGGTTTATCAGGTGTTTGGGATACGCAGTATTTT. The rearrangement joins TRBV27 to TRBJ2-3, with no clear D. CDR1 and CDR2 from the germline V gene are MNHEY and SMNVEV (reference sequence). The CDR3 runs 14 residues.

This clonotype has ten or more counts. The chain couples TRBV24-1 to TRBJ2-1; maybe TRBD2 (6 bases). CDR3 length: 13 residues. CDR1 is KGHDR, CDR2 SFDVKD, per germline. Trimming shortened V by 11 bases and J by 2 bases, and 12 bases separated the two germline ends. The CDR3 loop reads CAIGLATYNEQFF. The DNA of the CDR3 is TGTGCCATTGGGCTAGCGACCTACAATGAGCAGTTCTTC.

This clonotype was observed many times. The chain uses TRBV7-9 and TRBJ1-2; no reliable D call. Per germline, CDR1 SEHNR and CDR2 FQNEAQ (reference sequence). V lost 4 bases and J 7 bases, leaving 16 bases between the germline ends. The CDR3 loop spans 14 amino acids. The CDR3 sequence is CASSSSLEGGGYTF. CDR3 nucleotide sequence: TGTGCCAGCAGCTCCTCCCTTGAGGGCGGTGGCTACACCTTC.

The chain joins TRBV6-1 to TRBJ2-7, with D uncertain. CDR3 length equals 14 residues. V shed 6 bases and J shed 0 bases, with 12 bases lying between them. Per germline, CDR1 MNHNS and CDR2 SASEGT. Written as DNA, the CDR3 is TGTGCCAGCAGAAAGGAAACCTTCTCCTACGAGCAGTACTTC. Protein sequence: CASRKETFSYEQYF.

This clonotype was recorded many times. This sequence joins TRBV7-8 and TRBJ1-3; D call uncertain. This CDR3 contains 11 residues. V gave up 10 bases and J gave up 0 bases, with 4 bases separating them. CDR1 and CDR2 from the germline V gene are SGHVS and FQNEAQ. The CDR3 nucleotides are TGTGCCACTCGCTCTGGAAACACCATATATTTT. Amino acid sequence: CATRSGNTIYF.

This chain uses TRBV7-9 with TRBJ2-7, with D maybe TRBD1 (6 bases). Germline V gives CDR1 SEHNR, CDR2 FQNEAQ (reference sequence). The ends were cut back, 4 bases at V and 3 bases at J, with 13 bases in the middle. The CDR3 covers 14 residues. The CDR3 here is CASSYTTGFYEQYF. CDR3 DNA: TGTGCCAGCAGCTATACGACAGGATTCTACGAGCAGTACTTC.

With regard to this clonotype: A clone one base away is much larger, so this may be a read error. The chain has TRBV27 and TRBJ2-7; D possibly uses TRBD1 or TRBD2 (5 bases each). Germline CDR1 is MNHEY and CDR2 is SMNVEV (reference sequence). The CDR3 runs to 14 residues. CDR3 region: CASARDLATYVQYF. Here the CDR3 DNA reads TGTGCCAGCGCTCGGGACCTGGCGACCTACGTGCAGTACTTC.

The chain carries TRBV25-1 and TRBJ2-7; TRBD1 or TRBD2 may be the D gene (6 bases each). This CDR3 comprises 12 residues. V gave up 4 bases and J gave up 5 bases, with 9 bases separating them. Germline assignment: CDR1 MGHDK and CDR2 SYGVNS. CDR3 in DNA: TGTGCCAGCAGTGGGGGGGCGAACGAGCAGTACTTC. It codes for CASSGGANEQYF.

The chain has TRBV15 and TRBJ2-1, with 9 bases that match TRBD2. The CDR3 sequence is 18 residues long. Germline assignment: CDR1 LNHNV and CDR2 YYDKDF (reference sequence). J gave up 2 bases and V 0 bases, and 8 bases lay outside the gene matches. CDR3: CATSRDLASGTAYNEQFF. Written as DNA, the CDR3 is TGTGCCACCAGCAGAGATCTTGCTAGCGGGACGGCCTACAATGAGCAGTTCTTC.

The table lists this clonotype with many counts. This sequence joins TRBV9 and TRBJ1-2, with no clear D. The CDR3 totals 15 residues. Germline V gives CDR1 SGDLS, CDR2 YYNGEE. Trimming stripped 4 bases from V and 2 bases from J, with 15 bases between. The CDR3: CASSPSGQLNYGYTF. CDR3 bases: TGTGCCAGCAGCCCGAGTGGGCAGCTCAACTATGGCTACACCTTC.

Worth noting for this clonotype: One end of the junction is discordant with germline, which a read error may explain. CDR3 sequence (DNA): TGTGCCGGCAGCTTCCGGGACAGGGAAGACACAGGTACGCAGTATTTT. Encoded protein: CAGSFRDREDTGTQYF. The rearrangement links TRBV11-1 to TRBJ2-3, with TRBD1 identical over 9 bases. Germline CDR1 SGHAT, CDR2 FQDESV (reference sequence). The CDR3 is 16 residues long. The full variable domain, with the rest looked up from reference TRBV11-1 and TRBJ2-3, is EAEVAQSPRYKITEKSQAVAFWCDPISGHATLYWYRQILGQGPELLVQFQDESVVDDSQLPKDRFSAERLKGVDSTLKIQPAELGDSAMYLCAGSFRDREDTGTQYFGPGTRLTVL.

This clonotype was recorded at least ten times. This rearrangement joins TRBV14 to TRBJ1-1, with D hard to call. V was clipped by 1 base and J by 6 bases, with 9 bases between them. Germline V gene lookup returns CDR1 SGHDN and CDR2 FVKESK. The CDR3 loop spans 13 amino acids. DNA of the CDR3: TGTGCCAGCAGCCAAGGCTGGGGTTCTGAAGCTTTCTTT. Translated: CASSQGWGSEAFF.

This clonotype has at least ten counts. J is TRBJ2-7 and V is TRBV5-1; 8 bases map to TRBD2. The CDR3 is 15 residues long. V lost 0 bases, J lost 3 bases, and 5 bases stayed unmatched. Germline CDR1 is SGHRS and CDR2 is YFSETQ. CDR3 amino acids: CASSLAERESYEQYF. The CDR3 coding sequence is TGCGCCAGCAGCTTGGCCGAGCGGGAGAGCTACGAGCAGTACTTC.

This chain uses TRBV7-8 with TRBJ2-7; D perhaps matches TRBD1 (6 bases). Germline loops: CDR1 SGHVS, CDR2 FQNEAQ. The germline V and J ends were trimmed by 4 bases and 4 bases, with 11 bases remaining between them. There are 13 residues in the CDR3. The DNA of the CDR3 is TGTGCCAGCAGCTCTTCACAGGGATACGAGCAGTACTTC. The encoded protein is CASSSSQGYEQYF.

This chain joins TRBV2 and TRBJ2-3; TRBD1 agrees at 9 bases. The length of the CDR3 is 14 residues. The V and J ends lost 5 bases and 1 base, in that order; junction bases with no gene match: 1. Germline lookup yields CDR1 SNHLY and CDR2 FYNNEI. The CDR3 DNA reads TGTGCCAGCAGTAGGACAGGGGGCACAGATACGCAGTATTTT. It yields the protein CASSRTGGTDTQYF.

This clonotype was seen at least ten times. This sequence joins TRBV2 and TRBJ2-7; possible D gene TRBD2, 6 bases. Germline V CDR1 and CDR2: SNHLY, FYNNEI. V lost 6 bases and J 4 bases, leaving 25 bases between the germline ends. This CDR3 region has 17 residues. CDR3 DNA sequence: TGTGCCAGCAGCGAGTCCCCCATGGGGGGAGAGCGGTACGAGCAGTACTTC. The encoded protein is CASSESPMGGERYEQYF. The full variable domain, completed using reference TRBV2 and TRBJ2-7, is EPEVTQTPSHQVTQMGQEVILRCVPISNHLYFYWYRQILGQKVEFLVSFYNNEISEKSEIFDDQFSVERPDGSNFTLKIRSTKLEDSAMYFCASSESPMGGERYEQYFGPGTRLTVT.

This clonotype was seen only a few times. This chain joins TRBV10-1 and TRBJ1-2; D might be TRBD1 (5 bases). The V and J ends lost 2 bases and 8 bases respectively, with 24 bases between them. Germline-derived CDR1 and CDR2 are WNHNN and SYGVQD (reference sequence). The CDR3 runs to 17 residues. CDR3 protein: CASSEGRGNTDHVGYTF. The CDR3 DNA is TGCGCCAGCAGTGAGGGACGGGGGAACACTGATCACGTAGGCTACACCTTC.

CDR3 sequence: CAWSVGLLNTGELFF. The DNA of the CDR3 is TGTGCCTGGAGTGTTGGGCTCTTGAACACCGGGGAGCTGTTTTTT. The V and J genes are TRBV30 and TRBJ2-2; D unresolved. V shed 0 bases and J shed 1 base, with 9 bases lying between them. Per germline, CDR1 GTSNPN and CDR2 SVGIG (reference sequence). The CDR3 contains 15 residues.

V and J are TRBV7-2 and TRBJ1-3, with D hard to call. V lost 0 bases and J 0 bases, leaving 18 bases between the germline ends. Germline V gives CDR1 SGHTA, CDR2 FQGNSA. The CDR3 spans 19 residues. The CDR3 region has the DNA TGTGCCAGCAGCTTAGCGGGCAACAGAATTACCCTCTCTGGAAACACCATATATTTT. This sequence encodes CASSLAGNRITLSGNTIYF.

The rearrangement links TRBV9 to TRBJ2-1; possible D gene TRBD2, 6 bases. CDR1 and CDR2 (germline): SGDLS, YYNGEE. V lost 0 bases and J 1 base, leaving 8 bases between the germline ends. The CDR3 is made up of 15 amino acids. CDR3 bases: TGTGCCAGCAGCGTAGCGGGAGCTTCCTACAATGAGCAGTTCTTC. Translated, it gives CASSVAGASYNEQFF.

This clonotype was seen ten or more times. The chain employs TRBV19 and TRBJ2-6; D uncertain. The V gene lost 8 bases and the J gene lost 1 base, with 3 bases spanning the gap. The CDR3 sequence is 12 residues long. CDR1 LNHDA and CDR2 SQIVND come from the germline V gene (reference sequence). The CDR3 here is CASSSGANVLTF. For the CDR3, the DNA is TGTGCCAGTTCATCTGGGGCCAACGTCCTGACTTTC.

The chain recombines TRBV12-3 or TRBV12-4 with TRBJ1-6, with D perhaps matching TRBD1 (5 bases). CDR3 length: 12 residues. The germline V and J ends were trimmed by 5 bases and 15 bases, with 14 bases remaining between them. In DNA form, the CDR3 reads TGTGCCAGCAGTCGCCTCAGGACACTCCTCCACTTT. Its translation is CASSRLRTLLHF.

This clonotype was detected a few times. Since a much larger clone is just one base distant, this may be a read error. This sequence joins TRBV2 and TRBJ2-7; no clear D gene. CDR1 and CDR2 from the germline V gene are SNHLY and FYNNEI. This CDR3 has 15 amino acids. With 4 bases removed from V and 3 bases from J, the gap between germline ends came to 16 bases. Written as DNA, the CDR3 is TGTGCCAGCAGTGCTGGTCGGATCAGGCACTACGAGCAGTACTTC. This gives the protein CASSAGRIRHYEQYF.

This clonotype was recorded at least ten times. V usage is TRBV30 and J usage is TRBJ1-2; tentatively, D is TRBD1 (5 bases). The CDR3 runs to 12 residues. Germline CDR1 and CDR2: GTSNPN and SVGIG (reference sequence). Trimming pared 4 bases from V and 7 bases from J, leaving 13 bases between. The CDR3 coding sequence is TGTGCCTGGAATGTGGGGCTTGGTGGCTACACCTTC. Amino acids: CAWNVGLGGYTF. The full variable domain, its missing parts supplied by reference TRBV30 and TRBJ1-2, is SQTIHQWPATLVQPVGSPLSLECTVEGTSNPNLYWYRQAAGRGLQLLFYSVGIGQISSEVPQNLSASRPQDRQFILSSKKLLLSDSGFYLCAWNVGLGGYTFGSGTRLTVV.